The 23 T cell receptor beta chains reported below all come from one sample, sequenced in a study of cytomegalovirus exposure and HLA in healthy donors (dated 2017 in TCRdb). Library preparation was by the immunoSEQ multiplex PCR assay. Here the immuneACCESS table is served through TCRdb, limited to in-frame sequences with V and J called. Missing clones are a known gap in these copies; in checked studies unresolved V genes cover under half, and the rest lacks a known reason. A total of 100,000 to 150,000 clones appear in this sample, about 89% of them only once. Of the sample, 2% falls within the top ten clones. The sequenced sample was PBMCs. These receptors all come from a young woman in good health and CMV-seronegative.

The chain joins TRBV7-3 to TRBJ1-1; D possibly corresponds to TRBD1 (5 bases). This CDR3 has 15 residues. Germline V gene data show CDR1 as SGHTA and CDR2 as FQGTGA. The V gene lost 2 bases and the J gene lost 2 bases, with 12 bases spanning the gap. The CDR3 loop is CASSLLPGLNTEAFF. The CDR3 coding sequence is TGTGCCAGCAGCTTATTACCGGGACTAAACACTGAAGCTTTCTTT.

V is TRBV4-1 and J is TRBJ1-1; tentatively, D is TRBD1 (5 bases). The CDR3 loop spans 14 amino acids. Germline CDR1 MGHRA, CDR2 YSYEKL. The ends were cut back, 4 bases at V and 1 base at J, with 10 bases in the middle. CDR3 in amino acids: CASSPIGENTEAFF. Written as DNA, the CDR3 is TGCGCCAGCAGCCCCATAGGGGAGAACACTGAAGCTTTCTTT.

CDR3: CASREGARGGYEQYF. CDR3 bases: TGTGCCAGCAGGGAGGGGGCGCGGGGGGGGTACGAGCAGTACTTC. This chain links TRBV6-5 with TRBJ2-7, with 9 bases that match TRBD2. The CDR3 runs 15 residues. The J segment lost 4 bases and the V segment lost 6 bases, leaving 10 bases of the junction unmatched. The germline V gene encodes CDR1 MNHEY and CDR2 SVGAGI.

The gene calls are TRBV11-2 and TRBJ2-7; 13 bases fit TRBD2. This CDR3 is built from 17 residues. J was trimmed by 2 bases and V by 3 bases; bases with no gene match: 7. Germline CDR1 and CDR2: SGHAT and FQNNGV. In DNA form, the CDR3 reads TGTGCCAGCAGCTTCCAATGGACTAGCGGGAGTCCCTACGAGCAGTACTTC. It specifies CASSFQWTSGSPYEQYF.

The chain couples TRBV6-1 to TRBJ2-1, with a tentative D call TRBD2 (5 bases). Looked up from germline, CDR1 is MNHNS and CDR2 is SASEGT. V lost 2 bases and J lost 6, with 11 bases in between. The CDR3 consists of 14 residues. The CDR3 sequence: CASSERWAGNEQFF. The DNA of the CDR3 is TGTGCCAGCAGTGAACGGTGGGCGGGCAATGAGCAGTTCTTC.

This clone was counted a single time. The rearrangement joins TRBV7-2 to TRBJ1-1; possible D gene TRBD1, 5 bases. In germline, CDR1 is SGHTA, CDR2 FQGNSA. V was cut by 1 base and J by 1 base, with 10 bases left in between. This CDR3 comprises 15 residues. The CDR3 DNA reads TGTGCCAGCAGCTTAGAGGGCGGGACGAACACTGAAGCTTTCTTT. As protein: CASSLEGGTNTEAFF.

This chain uses TRBV2 with TRBJ1-5; 7 bases are shared with TRBD1. V dropped 8 bases and J dropped 2; count of bases not matched to a gene: 0. Germline CDR1 is SNHLY and CDR2 is FYNNEI. The length of the CDR3 is 12 residues. CDR3 in amino acids: CASGQGNQPQHF. CDR3 bases: TGTGCCAGCGGACAGGGCAATCAGCCCCAGCATTTT.

This clone was seen once. The chain uses TRBV5-1 and TRBJ2-1; 12 bases are shared with TRBD2. The CDR3 length is 16 residues. Germline CDR1 reads SGHRS; CDR2 reads YFSETQ. The V gene end was trimmed by 5 bases and the J gene end by 9 bases; junction bases not matched to a gene: 12. CDR3 sequence: CASSLTSGSGAGEQFF. The DNA of the CDR3 is TGCGCCAGCAGTTTGACTAGCGGGAGCGGTGCTGGTGAGCAGTTCTTC.

This chain connects TRBV4-2 to TRBJ1-2, with TRBD1 matching 9 bases. V shed 1 base, J shed 4 bases, and the junction held 7 bases outside the gene matches. CDR1 LGHNA and CDR2 YNFKEQ come from the germline V gene. The CDR3 contains 16 residues. The CDR3 spells CASSQAPGQGAYGYTF. CDR3 nucleotides: TGTGCCAGCAGCCAAGCCCCGGGACAGGGAGCCTATGGCTACACCTTC.

The chain carries TRBV21-1 and TRBJ2-3; the table's D call of TRBD2 was not tested on the DNA. TRBV21-1 has pseudogene status. CDR3 length: 22 residues. The CDR3 is CASSKPTRLAGGLKAGPDTQYF. CDR3 nucleotide sequence: TGTGCCAGCAGCAAACCCACTCGACTAGCGGGAGGCCTTAAGGCAGGCCCAGATACGCAGTATTTT.

V gene TRBV6-5 combines with J gene TRBJ2-5; perhaps TRBD2 as D (7 bases). CDR1 and CDR2 from the germline V gene are MNHEY and SVGAGI. V shed 6 bases and J shed 4 bases, with 18 bases lying between them. The CDR3 is 15 residues long. The CDR3 nucleotides read TGTGCCAGCAGCGCCTGGGGGGGGCGTCGAGAGACCCAGTACTTC. It yields the protein CASSAWGGRRETQYF.

Here the CDR3 DNA reads TGTGCCAGTAGCCAAGCGGGAGCCAAAAACATTCAGTACTTC. This sequence encodes CASSQAGAKNIQYF. This chain joins TRBV19 and TRBJ2-4, with D possibly matching TRBD2 (6 bases). The CDR3 has 14 amino acids. Per germline, CDR1 LNHDA and CDR2 SQIVND (reference sequence). V was pared by 6 bases and J by 0 bases, with 9 bases between.

The J gene is TRBJ1-2, the V gene TRBV5-6; D gene uncertain. The CDR3 length is 13 residues. Trimming took off 0 bases at V and 2 bases at J, with 5 bases between the two ends. The germline V gene encodes CDR1 SGHDT and CDR2 YYEEEE. The CDR3 sequence: CASSLEQNYGYTF. DNA for the CDR3: TGTGCCAGCAGCTTGGAACAAAACTATGGCTACACCTTC.

The V gene is TRBV12-5, the J gene TRBJ2-1; perhaps TRBD2 as D (5 bases). Trimming stripped 5 bases from V and 2 bases from J, with 16 bases between. The CDR3 totals 16 residues. The V gene's germline CDR1 is LGHNT and CDR2 FRNRAP. This CDR3 reads CASGPGVRYPYNEQFF. The CDR3 bases are TGTGCTAGTGGTCCCGGGGTCAGGTACCCCTACAATGAGCAGTTCTTC. The complete variable domain, with remaining parts taken from reference TRBV12-5 and TRBJ2-1, reads DARVTQTPRHKVTEMGQEVTMRCQPILGHNTVFWYRQTMMQGLELLAYFRNRAPLDDSGMPKDRFSAEMPDATLATLKIQPSEPRDSAVYFCASGPGVRYPYNEQFFGPGTRLTVL.

The J gene is TRBJ2-5, the V gene TRBV5-1; a weak D match, TRBD2 (7 bases). This CDR3 contains 15 residues. The V gene's germline CDR1 is SGHRS and CDR2 YFSETQ. The V end lost 0 bases, the J end lost 7 bases, and 16 bases lay between the germline ends. The CDR3 here is CASSLAGRGGATQYF. Here the CDR3 DNA reads TGCGCCAGCAGCTTGGCCGGGAGAGGGGGGGCGACCCAGTACTTC.

The CDR3 protein is CASSLVGALDTQYF. The CDR3 DNA follows: TGTGCCAGCAGCTTAGTGGGGGCATTGGATACGCAGTATTTT. V usage is TRBV7-3 and J usage is TRBJ2-3; D may be TRBD1 (6 bases). Germline-derived CDR1 and CDR2 are SGHTA and FQGTGA. The CDR3 loop spans 14 amino acids. Between the trimmed V and J ends, which lost 2 bases and 6 bases, there was a span of 12 bases.

The chain couples TRBV6-5 to TRBJ2-3; D may be TRBD2 (6 bases). The germline V gene has CDR1 MNHEY and CDR2 SVGAGI. V dropped 3 bases and J dropped 2 bases, with 9 bases sitting between them. The CDR3 has 14 amino acids. The CDR3 here is CASSYGGDTDTQYF. DNA of the CDR3: TGTGCCAGCAGTTATGGCGGGGACACAGATACGCAGTATTTT.

The chain joins TRBV11-2 to TRBJ2-7; 13 bases are shared with TRBD2. J was trimmed by 7 bases and V by 5 bases; bases with no gene match: 17. This CDR3 has 18 residues. Germline V CDR1 and CDR2: SGHAT, FQNNGV. The CDR3 loop reads CASSLLAGGPFEVGEQYF. CDR3 nucleotides: TGTGCCAGCAGCCTACTAGCGGGAGGGCCCTTCGAAGTTGGGGAGCAGTACTTC.

V and J are TRBV7-8 and TRBJ2-7, with TRBD1 matching 8 bases. The trim removed 3 bases at V and 4 bases at J, leaving 11 bases unmatched. The CDR3 runs 16 residues. The V gene's germline CDR1 is SGHVS and CDR2 FQNEAQ. CDR3 residues: CASSFLRDRGGYEQYF. As DNA, the CDR3 is TGTGCCAGCAGCTTTCTCCGAGACAGGGGAGGATACGAGCAGTACTTC.

This chain uses TRBV28 with TRBJ1-5; D call uncertain. CDR3 length: 10 amino acids. The V gene's germline CDR1 is MDHEN and CDR2 SYDVKM. V was clipped by 9 bases and J by 3 bases, with 3 bases between them. The CDR3 nucleotides read TGTGCCAGTAACAATCAGCCCCAGCATTTT. As protein: CASNNQPQHF.

The V call is TRBV2, the J call TRBJ2-5, with a weak D call TRBD1 (7 bases). CDR3 length: 16 amino acids. Germline V CDR1 and CDR2: SNHLY, FYNNEI. V was trimmed by 7 bases and J by 5 bases, leaving 23 bases between them. CDR3 residues: CASMDRQGGYGETQYF. CDR3 sequence (DNA): TGTGCCAGCATGGATCGACAGGGAGGTTATGGGGAGACCCAGTACTTC.

The chain links TRBV29-1 to TRBJ2-5; 8 nucleotides line up with TRBD2. The germline CDR1 and CDR2 sequences are SQVTM and ANQGSEA. With 4 bases clipped from V and 5 bases from J, the junction kept 9 bases outside the gene matches. The CDR3 has 14 amino acids. The CDR3 nucleotides are TGCAGCGTTGGAGAGCTAGCGGGTGAGGAGACCCAGTACTTC. It translates to CSVGELAGEETQYF.

The chain joins TRBV2 to TRBJ2-5; 7 nucleotides agree with TRBD1. V was pared by 8 bases and J by 1 base, with 4 bases of the junction left unmatched. From germline, CDR1 is SNHLY and CDR2 FYNNEI. The CDR3 loop spans 13 amino acids. The CDR3 region has the DNA TGTGCCAGCTGGGGACAGAGCCAAGAGACCCAGTACTTC. It is translated as CASWGQSQETQYF.